A single sample is the source of the 20 T cell receptor beta chains below, sequenced in a study of T-cell memory formation after mild COVID-19. TCRdb redid the calling of the 5' RACE reads with MiXCR, one entry per CDR3 protein. The sample yields about 81,000 distinct CDR3 sequences, around 25% seen once. The sample comprised PBMCs or a T cell subset sorted from them (not recorded which). The receptors were sampled from a man younger than 35 who had mild COVID-19 (a few samples of this study predate the infection). Cell type and time point are not known.

CDR3 nucleotides: TGCAGTGCTAGACATACTAGCGTTCAAGAGACCCAGTACTTC. Protein product: CSARHTSVQETQYF. The rearrangement uses TRBV20-1 and TRBJ2-5, with 7 nucleotides matching TRBD2. The CDR3 loop spans 14 amino acids. The germline V gene encodes CDR1 DFQATT and CDR2 SNEGSKA (reference sequence). After removal of 2 bases from V and 2 bases from J, the junction contained 5 bases not matched to a gene.

This clonotype showed up just a few times. This chain joins TRBV4-1 and TRBJ1-4; the D gene is possibly TRBD1 (5 bases). The CDR3 runs to 16 residues. The V gene lost 4 bases and the J gene lost 2 bases, with 14 bases spanning the gap. Germline V gene data show CDR1 as MGHRA and CDR2 as YSYEKL. The CDR3 coding sequence is TGCGCCAGCAGCCTAGTACGGACACCCACTAATGAAAAACTGTTTTTT. As protein: CASSLVRTPTNEKLFF.

This clonotype was observed a handful of times. The gene calls are TRBV29-1 and TRBJ1-1; TRBD1 aligns across 7 bases. Germline CDR1 is SQVTM and CDR2 is ANQGSEA. With V trimmed by 5 bases and J by 3 bases, 12 bases remained unmatched. The CDR3 consists of 15 residues. As DNA, the CDR3 is TGCAGCGTTTCTAGGGCAGGGGGACCGTACACTGAAGCTTTCTTT. Residues: CSVSRAGGPYTEAFF. Full variable domain (outside the CDR3, taken from reference TRBV29-1 and TRBJ1-1): SAVISQKPSRDICQRGTSLTIQCQVDSQVTMMFWYRQQPGQSLTLIATANQGSEATYESGFVIDKFPISRPNLTFSTLTVSNMSPEDSSIYLCSVSRAGGPYTEAFFGQGTRLTVV.

The chain links TRBV30 to TRBJ2-2; D unresolved. This CDR3 is 14 amino acids long. The V end was cut by 7 bases, the J end by 1 base, with 13 bases between. Germline V CDR1 and CDR2: GTSNPN, SVGIG (reference sequence). CDR3 in amino acids: CASVFTRNTGELFF. For the CDR3, the DNA is TGTGCCTCTGTGTTCACGAGGAACACCGGGGAGCTGTTTTTT. The whole variable domain, remainder taken from reference TRBV30 and TRBJ2-2, is SQTIHQWPATLVQPVGSPLSLECTVEGTSNPNLYWYRQAAGRGLQLLFYSVGIGQISSEVPQNLSASRPQDRQFILSSKKLLLSDSGFYLCASVFTRNTGELFFGEGSRLTVL.

This clonotype was detected only a few times. The chain employs TRBV27 and TRBJ2-7, with 9 bases identical to TRBD1. V shed 6 bases, J shed 3 bases, and the junction held 6 bases outside the gene matches. Germline V CDR1 and CDR2: MNHEY, SMNVEV (reference sequence). This CDR3 comprises 14 residues. DNA of the CDR3: TGTGCCAGCAGACCAACAGGGGGCGGCTACGAGCAGTACTTC. It is translated as CASRPTGGGYEQYF.

This clonotype has ten or more counts. The CDR3 sequence: CASSQASGGRGETQYF. The CDR3 DNA sequence: TGTGCCAGCAGCCAGGCTAGCGGGGGGCGGGGAGAGACCCAGTACTTC. The chain joins TRBV4-2 to TRBJ2-5; 11 bases match TRBD2. CDR1 is LGHNA, CDR2 YNFKEQ, per germline. The ends lost 3 bases at V and 4 bases at J; junction bases unmatched: 7. The CDR3 is 16 residues long.

V is TRBV5-5 and J is TRBJ2-7, with D unresolved. Deletions cut 0 bases from V and 6 bases from J, with 10 bases between. The CDR3 runs to 13 residues. Germline CDR1 and CDR2: SGHKS and YYEKEE (reference sequence). CDR3 amino acids: CASSLGPAGEQYF. In DNA form, the CDR3 reads TGTGCCAGCAGCTTGGGACCCGCAGGCGAGCAGTACTTC.

The chain has TRBV6-5 and TRBJ1-2, with D hard to call. This CDR3 has 17 residues. V was shortened by 5 bases and J by 1 base, with 20 bases between the two germline ends. The germline V gene encodes CDR1 MNHEY and CDR2 SVGAGI. The CDR3 DNA reads TGTGCCAGCAGTAGCCTGGGAAGCAAGCCCTTTAACTATGGCTACACCTTC. Amino acids: CASSSLGSKPFNYGYTF.

This clonotype showed up just a few times. CDR3 amino acids: CASSADGYEQYV. For the CDR3, the DNA is TGCGCCAGCAGCGCGGATGGCTACGAGCAGTACGTC. The J gene is TRBJ2-7, the V gene TRBV5-1; no reliable D call. The CDR3 is 12 amino acids. Trimming pared 4 bases from V and 3 bases from J, leaving 8 bases between. The germline CDR1 and CDR2 sequences are SGHRS and YFSETQ.

This clonotype was seen more than once but under ten times. This rearrangement joins TRBV19 to TRBJ2-5, with D possibly being TRBD1 (6 bases). Trimming left V 5 bases short and J 5 bases short, with 15 bases between. The CDR3 runs 14 residues. Germline V gene sequence: CDR1 LNHDA, CDR2 SQIVND (reference sequence). In nucleotides, the CDR3 is TGTGCCAGTAGTGCGCAGGGGACGGTGGAGACCCAGTACTTC. Its translation: CASSAQGTVETQYF.

This clonotype was detected only a few times. J is TRBJ1-5 and V is TRBV5-1; the D is unclear. Germline CDR1 reads SGHRS; CDR2 reads YFSETQ. CDR3 size: 13 residues. Trimming took off 4 bases at V and 2 bases at J, with 7 bases between the two ends. For the CDR3, the DNA is TGCGCCAGCAGCACAGAGGGCAATCAGCCCCAGCATTTT. It yields the protein CASSTEGNQPQHF.

The chain couples TRBV6-1 to TRBJ2-5; the match to TRBD1 covers 8 bases. This CDR3 comprises 15 residues. The junction had 7 bases not matched to a gene; V was cut back by 4 bases and J by 3 bases. Germline V CDR1 and CDR2: MNHNS, SASEGT. CDR3 nucleotides: TGTGCCAGCAGTGTTGGACAGGGCCTAAAAGAGACCCAGTACTTC. Translation: CASSVGQGLKETQYF.

This chain joins TRBV25-1 and TRBJ2-5, with TRBD2 matching 10 bases. After removal of 7 bases from V and 3 bases from J, the junction contained 2 bases not matched to a gene. Germline V gives CDR1 MGHDK, CDR2 SYGVNS. The CDR3 covers 13 residues. This CDR3 is CASKTSGEETQYF. The CDR3, as DNA: TGTGCCAGCAAAACTAGCGGGGAAGAGACCCAGTACTTC.

This clonotype was seen a handful of times. This sequence joins TRBV28 and TRBJ2-2; 7 bases line up with TRBD1. From germline, CDR1 is MDHEN and CDR2 SYDVKM. The CDR3 totals 15 residues. V trimming: 4 bases; J trimming: 1 base; junction bases outside the gene matches: 3. The CDR3, as DNA: TGTGCCAGCAGTTACAGGGGTTTGAACACCGGGGAGCTGTTTTTT. This codes for CASSYRGLNTGELFF.

The gene calls are TRBV4-1 and TRBJ2-3; maybe TRBD2 (6 bases). The V and J ends lost 4 bases and 4 bases respectively, with 15 bases between them. The CDR3 covers 15 residues. CDR1 is MGHRA and CDR2 is YSYEKL in the germline V gene. The CDR3 protein is CASSLKIGEADTQYF. DNA of the CDR3: TGCGCCAGCAGCCTCAAGATCGGGGAGGCAGATACGCAGTATTTT.

This chain links TRBV14 with TRBJ1-1; no clear D gene. The CDR3 runs 15 residues. The germline V gene has CDR1 SGHDN and CDR2 FVKESK. V was trimmed by 3 bases and J by 1 base, leaving 12 bases between them. CDR3 protein: CASSQFVRANTEAFF. The DNA for the CDR3 is TGTGCCAGCAGCCAGTTCGTAAGAGCGAACACTGAAGCTTTCTTT.

The chain is built from TRBV12-3 or TRBV12-4 and TRBJ1-5, with D possibly matching TRBD1 (6 bases). Between the trimmed V and J ends, which lost 5 bases and 5 bases, there was a span of 13 bases. This CDR3 has 14 residues. CDR3 DNA: TGTGCCAGCAGTCTGGGGGACATGTATCAGCCCCAGCATTTT. It codes for CASSLGDMYQPQHF.

This clonotype came up a few times. This chain links TRBV7-3 with TRBJ1-6; D may be TRBD1 (5 bases). Germline CDR1 and CDR2: SGHTA and FQGTGA. Between the trimmed V and J ends, which lost 5 bases and 10 bases, there was a span of 9 bases. There are 12 residues in the CDR3. CDR3 amino acids: CASSRTNSPLHF. Written as DNA, the CDR3 is TGTGCCAGCAGCCGGACAAACTCACCCCTCCACTTT.

This clonotype was picked up a small number of times. The chain has TRBV20-1 and TRBJ1-2; the D is unclear. Germline lookup yields CDR1 DFQATT and CDR2 SNEGSKA (reference sequence). The CDR3 length is 13 residues. V was trimmed by 0 bases and J by 5 bases, leaving 10 bases between them. The CDR3 region is CSARDLTEYGYTF. CDR3 DNA: TGCAGTGCTAGAGATCTAACAGAATATGGCTACACCTTC.

The chain links TRBV15 to TRBJ2-3, with TRBD2 matching 7 bases. CDR1 is LNHNV, CDR2 YYDKDF, per germline (reference sequence). The CDR3 sequence is 16 residues long. J lost 2 bases, V lost 3 bases, and 8 bases had no gene match. The CDR3 here is CATSRSRGVFTDTQYF. The DNA of the CDR3 is TGTGCCACCAGCAGGAGCCGGGGGGTCTTCACAGATACGCAGTATTTT.